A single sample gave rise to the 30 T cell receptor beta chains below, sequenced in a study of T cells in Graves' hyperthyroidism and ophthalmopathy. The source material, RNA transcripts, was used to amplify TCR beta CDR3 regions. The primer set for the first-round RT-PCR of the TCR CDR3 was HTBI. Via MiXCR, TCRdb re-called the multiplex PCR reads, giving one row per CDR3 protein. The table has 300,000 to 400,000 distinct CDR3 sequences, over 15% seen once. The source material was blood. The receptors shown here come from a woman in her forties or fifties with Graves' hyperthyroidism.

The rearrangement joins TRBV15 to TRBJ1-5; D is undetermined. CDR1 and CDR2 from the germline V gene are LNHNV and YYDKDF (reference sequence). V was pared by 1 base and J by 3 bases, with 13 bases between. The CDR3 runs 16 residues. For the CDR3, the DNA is TGTGCCACCAGCAGAGCGATTTATCCCTCCAATCAGCCCCAGCATTTT. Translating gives CATSRAIYPSNQPQHF.

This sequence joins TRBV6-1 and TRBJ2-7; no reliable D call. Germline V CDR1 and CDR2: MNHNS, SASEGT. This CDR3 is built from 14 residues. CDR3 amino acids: CANSIPAADYEQYV. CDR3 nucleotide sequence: TGTGCCAACAGTATCCCTGCGGCCGACTACGAGCAGTACGTC.

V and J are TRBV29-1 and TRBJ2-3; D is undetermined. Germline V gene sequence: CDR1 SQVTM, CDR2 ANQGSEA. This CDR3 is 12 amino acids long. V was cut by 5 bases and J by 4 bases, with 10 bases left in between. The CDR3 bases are TGCAGCGTTTCCGTCTGGGCAGATACGCAGTATTTT. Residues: CSVSVWADTQYF.

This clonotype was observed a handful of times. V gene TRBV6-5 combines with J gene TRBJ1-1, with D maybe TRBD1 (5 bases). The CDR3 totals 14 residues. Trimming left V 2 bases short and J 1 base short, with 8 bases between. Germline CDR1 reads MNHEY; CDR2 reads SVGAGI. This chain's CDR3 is CASSYRGRNTEAFF. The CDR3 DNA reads TGTGCCAGCAGTTACCGGGGCAGGAACACTGAAGCTTTCTTT.

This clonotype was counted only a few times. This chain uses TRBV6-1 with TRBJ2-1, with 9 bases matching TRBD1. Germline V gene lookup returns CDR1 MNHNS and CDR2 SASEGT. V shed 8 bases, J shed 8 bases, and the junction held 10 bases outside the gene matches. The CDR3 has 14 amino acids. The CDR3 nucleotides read TGTGCCAGCCGTATTGGACAGGGGCTTGATGAGCAGTTCTTC. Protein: CASRIGQGLDEQFF.

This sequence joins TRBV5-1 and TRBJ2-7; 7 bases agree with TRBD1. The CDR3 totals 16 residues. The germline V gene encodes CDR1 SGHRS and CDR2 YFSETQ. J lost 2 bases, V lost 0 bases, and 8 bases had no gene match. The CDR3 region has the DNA TGCGCCAGCAGCTTGGTTATCGGCAGGGGGACCTACGAGCAGTACTTC. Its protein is CASSLVIGRGTYEQYF.

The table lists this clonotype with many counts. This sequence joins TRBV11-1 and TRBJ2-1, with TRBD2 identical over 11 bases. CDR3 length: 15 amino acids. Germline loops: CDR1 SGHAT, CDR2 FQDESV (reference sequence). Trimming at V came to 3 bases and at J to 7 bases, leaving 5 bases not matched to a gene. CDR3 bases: TGTGCCAGCAGCTTGACTAGCGGGATCATGAATGAGCAGTTCTTC. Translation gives CASSLTSGIMNEQFF.

The CDR3, as DNA: TGCAGTGCTAGAGGGACAGGGGCGAGCACAGATACGCAGTATTTT. Translating it yields CSARGTGASTDTQYF. The rearrangement links TRBV20-1 to TRBJ2-3; TRBD1 matches at 9 bases. V gave up 1 base and J gave up 0 bases; unmatched junction bases: 2. The CDR3 totals 15 residues. From germline, CDR1 is DFQATT and CDR2 SNEGSKA (reference sequence).

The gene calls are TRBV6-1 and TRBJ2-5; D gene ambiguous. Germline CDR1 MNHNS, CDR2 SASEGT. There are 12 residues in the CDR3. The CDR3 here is CVRGPIEETQYF. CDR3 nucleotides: TGTGTTCGAGGACCGATCGAAGAGACCCAGTACTTC.

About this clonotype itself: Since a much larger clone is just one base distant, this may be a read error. CDR3 residues: CASSEGTGAYEQYF. The DNA of the CDR3 is TGTGCCAGCAGTGAGGGGACAGGCGCCTACGAGCAGTACTTC. The chain has TRBV6-1 and TRBJ2-7; 8 nucleotides agree with TRBD1. This CDR3 region has 14 residues. The trim removed 3 bases at V and 2 bases at J, leaving 3 bases unmatched. The V gene's germline CDR1 is MNHNS and CDR2 SASEGT.

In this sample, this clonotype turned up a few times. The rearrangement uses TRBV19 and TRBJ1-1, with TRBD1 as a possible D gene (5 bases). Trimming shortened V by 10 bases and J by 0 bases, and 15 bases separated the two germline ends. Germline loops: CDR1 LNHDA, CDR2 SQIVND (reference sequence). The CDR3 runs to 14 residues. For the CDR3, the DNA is TGTGCCACCACTCGGGGGGACTTGAACACTGAAGCTTTCTTT. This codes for CATTRGDLNTEAFF.

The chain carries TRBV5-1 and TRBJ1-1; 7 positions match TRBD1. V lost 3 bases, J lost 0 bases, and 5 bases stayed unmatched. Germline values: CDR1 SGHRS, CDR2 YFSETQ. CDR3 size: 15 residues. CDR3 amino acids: CASSWDSGMNTEAFF. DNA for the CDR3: TGCGCCAGCAGCTGGGACAGCGGAATGAACACTGAAGCTTTCTTT.

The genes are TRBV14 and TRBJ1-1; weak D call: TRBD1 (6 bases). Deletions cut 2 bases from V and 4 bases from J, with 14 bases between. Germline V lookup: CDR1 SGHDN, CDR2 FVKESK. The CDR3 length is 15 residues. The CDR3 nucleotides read TGTGCCAGCAGCCAATTACAGGGAATTGGCACTGAAGCTTTCTTT. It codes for CASSQLQGIGTEAFF.

The DNA for the CDR3 is TGTGCCAGCAGTGATGACAGGGGCACAGATACGCAGTATTTT. It translates to CASSDDRGTDTQYF. J is TRBJ2-3 and V is TRBV9, with 7 bases fitting TRBD1. The CDR3 is 14 amino acids. The germline V gene encodes CDR1 SGDLS and CDR2 YYNGEE. The junction had 4 bases not matched to a gene; V was cut back by 5 bases and J by 1 base. Using reference TRBV9 and TRBJ2-3 for the parts outside the CDR3, the full variable domain is DSGVTQTPKHLITATGQRVTLRCSPRSGDLSVYWYQQSLDQGLQFLIQYYNGEERAKGNILERFSAQQFPDLHSELNLSSLELGDSALYFCASSDDRGTDTQYFGPGTRLTVL.

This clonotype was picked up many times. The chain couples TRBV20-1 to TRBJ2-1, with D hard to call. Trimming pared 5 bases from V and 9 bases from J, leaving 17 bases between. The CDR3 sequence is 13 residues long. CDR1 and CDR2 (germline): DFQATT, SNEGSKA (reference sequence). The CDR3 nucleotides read TGCAGTGCTCGTCCCAACTTGGTTAGTGAGCAGTTCTTC. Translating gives CSARPNLVSEQFF.

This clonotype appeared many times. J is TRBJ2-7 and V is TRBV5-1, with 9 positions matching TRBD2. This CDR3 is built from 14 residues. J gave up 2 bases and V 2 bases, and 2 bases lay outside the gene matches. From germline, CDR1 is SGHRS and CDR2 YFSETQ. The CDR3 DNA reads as TGCGCCAGCAGCTTTGCGGGAGGGGCCTACGAGCAGTACTTC. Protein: CASSFAGGAYEQYF.

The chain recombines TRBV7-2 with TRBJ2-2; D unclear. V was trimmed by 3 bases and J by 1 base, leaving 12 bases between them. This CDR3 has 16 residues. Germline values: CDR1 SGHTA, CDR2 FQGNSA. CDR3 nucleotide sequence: TGTGCCAGCAGCTTGCAAGGCCCAGGGAACACCGGGGAGCTGTTTTTT. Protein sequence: CASSLQGPGNTGELFF.

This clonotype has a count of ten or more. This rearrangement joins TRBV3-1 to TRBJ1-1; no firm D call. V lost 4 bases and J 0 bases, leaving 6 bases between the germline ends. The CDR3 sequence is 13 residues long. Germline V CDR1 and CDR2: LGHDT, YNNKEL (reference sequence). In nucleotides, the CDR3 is TGTGCCAGCAGCCCTGACATGAACACTGAAGCTTTCTTT. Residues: CASSPDMNTEAFF.

The CDR3 sequence is CASSIEGQGQQPQHF. CDR3 DNA: TGTGCCAGTAGTATAGAAGGACAGGGGCAGCAGCCCCAGCATTTT. The chain carries TRBV19 and TRBJ1-5; 9 bases are a match to TRBD1. J lost 7 bases, V lost 0 bases, and 4 bases had no gene match. This CDR3 has 15 amino acids. Germline V gene sequence: CDR1 LNHDA, CDR2 SQIVND (reference sequence).

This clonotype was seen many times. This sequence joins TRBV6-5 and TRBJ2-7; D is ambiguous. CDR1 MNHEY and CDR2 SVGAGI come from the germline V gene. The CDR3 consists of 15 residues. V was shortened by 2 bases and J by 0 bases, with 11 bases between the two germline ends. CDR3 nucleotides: TGTGCCAGCAGTTACGACTTCGCGAGCTCCTACGAGCAGTACTTC. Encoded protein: CASSYDFASSYEQYF.

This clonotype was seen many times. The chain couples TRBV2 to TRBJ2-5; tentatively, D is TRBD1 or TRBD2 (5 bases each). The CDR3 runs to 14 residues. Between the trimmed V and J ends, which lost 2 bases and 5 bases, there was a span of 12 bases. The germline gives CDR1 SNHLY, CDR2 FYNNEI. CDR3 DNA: TGTGCCAGCAGTGAAAGGGGCGGCGGGGAGACCCAGTACTTC. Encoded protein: CASSERGGGETQYF. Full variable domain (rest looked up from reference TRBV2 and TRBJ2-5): EPEVTQTPSHQVTQMGQEVILRCVPISNHLYFYWYRQILGQKVEFLVSFYNNEISEKSEIFDDQFSVERPDGSNFTLKIRSTKLEDSAMYFCASSERGGGETQYFGPGTRLLVL.

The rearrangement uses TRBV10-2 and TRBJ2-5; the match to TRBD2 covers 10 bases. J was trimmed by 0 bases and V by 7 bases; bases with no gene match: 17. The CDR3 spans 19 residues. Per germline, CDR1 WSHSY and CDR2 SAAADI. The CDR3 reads CASIEGARASGGDQETQYF. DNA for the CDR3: TGCGCCAGCATAGAGGGGGCCCGGGCCAGCGGGGGGGACCAAGAGACCCAGTACTTC.

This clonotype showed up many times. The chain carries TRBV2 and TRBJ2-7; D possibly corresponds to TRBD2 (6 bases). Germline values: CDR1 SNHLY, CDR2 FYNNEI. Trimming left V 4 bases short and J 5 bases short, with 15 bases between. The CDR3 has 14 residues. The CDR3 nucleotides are TGTGCCAGCAGTGCATCGGGAGTGGTCCACGAGCAGTACTTC. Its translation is CASSASGVVHEQYF. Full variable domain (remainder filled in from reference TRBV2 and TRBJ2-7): EPEVTQTPSHQVTQMGQEVILRCVPISNHLYFYWYRQILGQKVEFLVSFYNNEISEKSEIFDDQFSVERPDGSNFTLKIRSTKLEDSAMYFCASSASGVVHEQYFGPGTRLTVT.

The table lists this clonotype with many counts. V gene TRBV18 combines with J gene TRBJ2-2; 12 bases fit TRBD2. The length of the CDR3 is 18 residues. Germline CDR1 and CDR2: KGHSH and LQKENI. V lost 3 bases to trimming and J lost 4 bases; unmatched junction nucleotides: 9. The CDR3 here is CASSPTTSGGPLTGELFF. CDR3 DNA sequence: TGTGCCAGCTCACCGACTACTAGCGGGGGGCCCCTCACCGGGGAGCTGTTTTTT.

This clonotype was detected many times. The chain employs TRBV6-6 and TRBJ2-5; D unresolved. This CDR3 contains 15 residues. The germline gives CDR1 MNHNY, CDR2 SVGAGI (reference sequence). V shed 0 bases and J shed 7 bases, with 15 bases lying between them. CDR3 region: CASSYSYAEDGTQYF. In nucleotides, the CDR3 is TGTGCCAGCAGTTACTCGTATGCGGAAGATGGGACCCAGTACTTC.

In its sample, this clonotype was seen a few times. The CDR3 region is CASPETQERESGPAPLYEQYF. CDR3 sequence (DNA): TGTGCCAGCCCCGAGACTCAAGAGCGGGAGTCCGGCCCTGCCCCACTCTACGAGCAGTACTTC. J is TRBJ2-7 and V is TRBV27; 8 bases fit TRBD2. CDR3 size: 21 residues. Per germline, CDR1 MNHEY and CDR2 SMNVEV (reference sequence). The junction had 30 bases not matched to a gene; V was cut back by 8 bases and J by 3 bases.

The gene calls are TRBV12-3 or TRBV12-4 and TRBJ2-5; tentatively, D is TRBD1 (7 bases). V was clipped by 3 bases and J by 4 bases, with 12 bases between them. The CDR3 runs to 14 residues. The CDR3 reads CASSFLQGGETQYF. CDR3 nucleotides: TGTGCCAGCAGTTTTCTCCAGGGGGGAGAGACCCAGTACTTC.

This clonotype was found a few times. CDR3 sequence: CASRQGDQPQHF. The CDR3 DNA reads as TGTGCCAGCAGACAGGGGGATCAGCCCCAGCATTTT. The V gene is TRBV6-1, the J gene TRBJ1-5; the match to TRBD1 covers 8 bases. This CDR3 has 12 residues. Germline CDR1 MNHNS, CDR2 SASEGT. J lost 5 bases, V lost 6 bases, and 0 bases had no gene match.

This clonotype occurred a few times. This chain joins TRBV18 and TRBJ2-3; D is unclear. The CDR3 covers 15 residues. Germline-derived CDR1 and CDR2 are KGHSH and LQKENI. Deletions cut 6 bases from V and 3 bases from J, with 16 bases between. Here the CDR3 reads CASSPAEGQTDTQYF. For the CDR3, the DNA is TGTGCCAGCTCCCCCGCAGAAGGTCAGACAGATACGCAGTATTTT.

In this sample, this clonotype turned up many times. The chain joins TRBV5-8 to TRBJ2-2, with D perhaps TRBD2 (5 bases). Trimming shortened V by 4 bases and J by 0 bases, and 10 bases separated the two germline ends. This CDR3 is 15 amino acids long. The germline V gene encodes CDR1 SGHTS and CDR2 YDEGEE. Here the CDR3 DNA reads TGTGCCAGCAGCCCTCGGGGTACGAACACCGGGGAGCTGTTTTTT. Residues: CASSPRGTNTGELFF.